These 32 T cell receptor beta chains were sequenced from one sample in a study of technical replicates of blood from four donors. Some clones are missing from TCRdb's copy, which holds only in-frame ones; the method was immunoSEQ multiplex PCR. The sample holds about 49,000 clones, around 90% seen once. Sequenced material: PBMCs. Source of these receptors: a human donor in good health. Some clones in this sample may be carry-over from other donors' samples.

The gene calls are TRBV5-1 and TRBJ2-5; TRBD2 agrees at 9 bases. The trim removed 1 base at V and 1 base at J, leaving 5 bases unmatched. The germline V gene encodes CDR1 SGHRS and CDR2 YFSETQ. The CDR3 is 16 amino acids. For the CDR3, the DNA is TGCGCCAGCAGCTTGTCTCTAGCGGGGACCCAAGAGACCCAGTACTTC. Amino acids: CASSLSLAGTQETQYF.

V and J are TRBV6-4 and TRBJ2-5; possible D gene TRBD1, 7 bases. Trimming shortened V by 6 bases and J by 2 bases, and 22 bases separated the two germline ends. In germline, CDR1 is MRHNA, CDR2 SNTAGT. The CDR3 loop spans 17 amino acids. This CDR3 reads CASRRGHGGGRQETQYF. CDR3 coding DNA: TGTGCCAGCAGGAGGGGGCACGGTGGAGGGAGGCAAGAGACCCAGTACTTC.

The genes are TRBV7-3 and TRBJ2-3; 8 bases are shared with TRBD2. V was pared by 8 bases and J by 4 bases, with 8 bases of the junction left unmatched. Per germline, CDR1 SGHTA and CDR2 FQGTGA. This CDR3 is 14 amino acids long. The CDR3 region is CASANGGASDTQYF. The CDR3 nucleotides read TGTGCCAGCGCTAACGGGGGGGCATCAGATACGCAGTATTTT.

The gene calls are TRBV29-1 and TRBJ2-2, with a tentative D call TRBD1 (8 bases). With 1 base removed from V and 6 bases from J, the gap between germline ends came to 15 bases. Germline V gene data show CDR1 as SQVTM and CDR2 as ANQGSEA. The CDR3 contains 15 residues. The CDR3 here is CSVEVRTGRAGELFF. The CDR3, as DNA: TGCAGCGTTGAAGTTCGGACAGGGAGGGCCGGGGAGCTGTTTTTT.

This rearrangement joins TRBV6-1 to TRBJ1-5; TRBD1 matches at 8 bases. After removal of 4 bases from V and 7 bases from J, the junction contained 3 bases not matched to a gene. The CDR3 runs to 13 residues. CDR1 MNHNS and CDR2 SASEGT come from the germline V gene. The CDR3 coding sequence is TGTGCCAGCAGTGCGGACAGGGAACAGCCCCAGCATTTT. Translating gives CASSADREQPQHF.

The rearrangement joins TRBV19 to TRBJ2-5; 11 bases line up with TRBD2. The J segment lost 9 bases and the V segment lost 1 base, leaving 10 bases of the junction unmatched. This CDR3 region has 16 residues. Germline CDR1 LNHDA, CDR2 SQIVND (reference sequence). CDR3 nucleotides: TGTGCCAGTAGTATAGGCGTAGCGGGAGGGTTTACGGCCCAGTACTTC. Translating gives CASSIGVAGGFTAQYF.

The V and J genes are TRBV11-2 and TRBJ2-4; D possibly corresponds to TRBD1 (6 bases). Germline V gene sequence: CDR1 SGHAT, CDR2 FQNNGV. CDR3 length equals 15 residues. V was trimmed by 0 bases and J by 6 bases, leaving 12 bases between them. The CDR3 DNA is TGTGCCAGCAGCTTAGATGGGGCAGGGGTAAACATTCAGTACTTC. Protein: CASSLDGAGVNIQYF. The variable domain in full, completed from reference TRBV11-2 and TRBJ2-4, reads EAGVAQSPRYKIIEKRQSVAFWCNPISGHATLYWYQQILGQGPKLLIQFQNNGVVDDSQLPKDRFSAERLKGVDSTLKIQPAKLEDSAVYLCASSLDGAGVNIQYFGAGTRLSVL.

The rearrangement joins TRBV30 to TRBJ1-2, with D perhaps matching TRBD1 (6 bases). This CDR3 has 16 amino acids. Per germline, CDR1 GTSNPN and CDR2 SVGIG (reference sequence). V was cut by 1 base and J by 4 bases, with 19 bases left in between. The CDR3 nucleotides are TGTGCCTGGAGTGGACCCAGGGGCCAGGGACCCTATGGCTACACCTTC. Translated, it gives CAWSGPRGQGPYGYTF.

This clone was observed a handful of times. CDR3 amino acids: CASDRQGDWNQPQHF. DNA for the CDR3: TGTGCCAGCGATCGGCAGGGTGATTGGAATCAGCCCCAGCATTTT. The chain carries TRBV19 and TRBJ1-5; perhaps TRBD1 as D (5 bases). The CDR3 contains 15 residues. From germline, CDR1 is LNHDA and CDR2 SQIVND (reference sequence). Between the trimmed V and J ends, which lost 9 bases and 4 bases, there was a span of 19 bases.

This chain connects TRBV4-3 to TRBJ2-3; D remains ambiguous. The CDR3 runs to 15 residues. V lost 1 base, J lost 1 base, and 9 bases lay in between. In germline, CDR1 is LGHNA, CDR2 YSLEER. The DNA of the CDR3 is TGCGCCAGCAGCCAAGGAGGCCAACGCACAGATACGCAGTATTTT. Amino acid sequence: CASSQGGQRTDTQYF.

This clone was seen a handful of times. The chain couples TRBV4-2 to TRBJ2-7; 12 bases align to TRBD1. CDR1 is LGHNA and CDR2 is YNFKEQ in the germline V gene. The CDR3 is 20 residues long. The J segment lost 3 bases and the V segment lost 0 bases, leaving 15 bases of the junction unmatched. DNA for the CDR3: TGTGCCAGCAGCCAAGAAATCTCTCTCTCTCGGGACAGGGGGCTCTACGAGCAGTACTTC. Its protein product is CASSQEISLSRDRGLYEQYF.

The chain joins TRBV19 to TRBJ1-6; D not resolved. V was shortened by 6 bases and J by 8 bases, with 8 bases between the two germline ends. CDR1 and CDR2 from the germline V gene are LNHDA and SQIVND (reference sequence). CDR3 size: 12 residues. The CDR3 is CASRVSDSPLHF. CDR3 in DNA: TGTGCCAGTAGGGTATCGGATTCACCCCTCCACTTT.

The chain couples TRBV11-3 to TRBJ1-6, with TRBD1 identical over 10 bases. This CDR3 is 15 amino acids long. Losses at the gene ends were 3 bases for V and 7 bases for J; bases not matched to a gene: 3. Germline V CDR1 and CDR2: SGHNT, YENEEA. The CDR3 loop is CASSLGTGVNSPLHF. Written as DNA, the CDR3 is TGTGCCAGCAGCTTGGGGACAGGGGTAAATTCACCCCTCCACTTT.

The chain couples TRBV5-1 to TRBJ2-3, with a weak D call TRBD2 (6 bases). Germline V gene sequence: CDR1 SGHRS, CDR2 YFSETQ. The CDR3 loop spans 15 amino acids. The V end lost 4 bases, the J end lost 0 bases, and 12 bases lay between the germline ends. The DNA of the CDR3 is TGCGCCAGCAGCCCTAAGCGGGTTAGCACAGATACGCAGTATTTT. As protein: CASSPKRVSTDTQYF.

This clone was detected once. The chain links TRBV11-2 to TRBJ2-7; 8 bases line up with TRBD1. Trimming removed 5 bases from V and 2 bases from J; junction bases left unmatched: 11. The germline gives CDR1 SGHAT, CDR2 FQNNGV. The CDR3 contains 16 residues. CDR3 sequence (DNA): TGTGCCAGCAGCCAGGGGGCAGGAGTACCTCCCTACGAGCAGTACTTC. It translates to CASSQGAGVPPYEQYF.

The chain has TRBV7-3 and TRBJ2-1; possibly TRBD1 for D (6 bases). The CDR3 loop spans 15 amino acids. Germline V gene lookup returns CDR1 SGHTA and CDR2 FQGTGA. V was cut by 5 bases and J by 8 bases, with 19 bases left in between. CDR3 sequence reads: CASSQNVGRGDEQFF. The DNA for the CDR3 is TGTGCCAGCAGCCAAAACGTAGGCAGGGGCGATGAGCAGTTCTTC.

For the CDR3, the DNA is TGTGCCAGCAGCGGCCAGGGGGCGAGTGGCTACACCTTC. Its protein product is CASSGQGASGYTF. V and J are TRBV9 and TRBJ1-2; TRBD1 matches 8 bases. This CDR3 region has 13 residues. The J segment lost 7 bases and the V segment lost 3 bases, leaving 5 bases of the junction unmatched. In germline, CDR1 is SGDLS, CDR2 YYNGEE.

The CDR3 DNA sequence: TGTGCCAGCAGTTACACATTCCAAGATACGCAGTATTTT. Protein: CASSYTFQDTQYF. The chain joins TRBV6-5 to TRBJ2-3; D unresolved. This CDR3 comprises 13 residues. V was pared by 2 bases and J by 5 bases, with 8 bases between. The germline V gene encodes CDR1 MNHEY and CDR2 SVGAGI.

The chain uses TRBV7-9 and TRBJ2-1; D is possibly TRBD1 (5 bases). The CDR3 runs 17 residues. From germline, CDR1 is SEHNR and CDR2 FQNEAQ (reference sequence). The ends were cut back, 5 bases at V and 0 bases at J, with 17 bases in the middle. CDR3 coding DNA: TGTGCCAGCAGCCCCGCCTTAGCAGGGTCCTCCTACAATGAGCAGTTCTTC. It yields the protein CASSPALAGSSYNEQFF.

The chain has TRBV29-1 and TRBJ1-1, with TRBD1 matching over 11 bases. This CDR3 comprises 14 residues. The germline gives CDR1 SQVTM, CDR2 ANQGSEA. After removal of 4 bases from V and 6 bases from J, the junction contained 7 bases not matched to a gene. The CDR3 DNA is TGCAGCGTTGGAGGGGACAGGGGGAAATCTGAAGCTTTCTTT. Translation gives CSVGGDRGKSEAFF.

The V gene is TRBV4-1, the J gene TRBJ1-1; D is perhaps TRBD1 (6 bases). The V gene's germline CDR1 is MGHRA and CDR2 YSYEKL. CDR3 length: 15 residues. V was clipped by 0 bases and J by 8 bases, with 16 bases between them. For the CDR3, the DNA is TGCGCCAGCAGCCAAGATGGGGCGCCAGGGGAGGAAGCTTTCTTT. As protein: CASSQDGAPGEEAFF.

The rearrangement links TRBV30 to TRBJ2-1; TRBD1 might be the D (6 bases). Trimming took off 5 bases at V and 6 bases at J, with 14 bases between the two ends. The CDR3 is 13 residues long. Germline CDR1 GTSNPN, CDR2 SVGIG (reference sequence). CDR3 amino acids: CAWGSVTGNEQFF. The CDR3 DNA sequence: TGTGCCTGGGGATCCGTGACAGGCAATGAGCAGTTCTTC.

V and J are TRBV9 and TRBJ2-3, with a tentative D call TRBD2 (7 bases). V was shortened by 0 bases and J by 2 bases, with 22 bases between the two germline ends. Germline V gene data show CDR1 as SGDLS and CDR2 as YYNGEE. The CDR3 totals 19 residues. The CDR3 sequence is CASSVGRGSGGAYTDTQYF. Written as DNA, the CDR3 is TGTGCCAGCAGCGTAGGAAGGGGGTCGGGAGGAGCCTACACAGATACGCAGTATTTT. Drawing the rest from reference TRBV9 and TRBJ2-3, the complete variable domain is DSGVTQTPKHLITATGQRVTLRCSPRSGDLSVYWYQQSLDQGLQFLIQYYNGEERAKGNILERFSAQQFPDLHSELNLSSLELGDSALYFCASSVGRGSGGAYTDTQYFGPGTRLTVL.

The chain combines TRBV7-2 with TRBJ2-7; D is ambiguous. Per the germline V gene, CDR1 is SGHTA and CDR2 is FQGNSA. The CDR3 runs 12 residues. V lost 1 base and J 5 bases, leaving 6 bases between the germline ends. The CDR3 loop is CASSLEPNEQYF. The DNA of the CDR3 is TGTGCCAGCAGCTTAGAGCCAAACGAGCAGTACTTC.

The V gene is TRBV30, the J gene TRBJ1-1; 8 bases line up with TRBD1. The CDR3 length is 12 residues. Germline lookup yields CDR1 GTSNPN and CDR2 SVGIG (reference sequence). CDR3 amino acids: CARDRLNTEAFF. The CDR3 DNA is TGTGCACGGGACAGGTTGAACACTGAAGCTTTCTTT.

J is TRBJ2-5 and V is TRBV5-6, with TRBD2 identical over 10 bases. The ends lost 3 bases at V and 1 base at J; junction bases unmatched: 9. Germline CDR1 SGHDT, CDR2 YYEEEE. This CDR3 has 17 amino acids. CDR3 nucleotides: TGTGCCAGCAGCTCCCGTTCGGGACTAGCGTTCCAAGAGACCCAGTACTTC. This translates into CASSSRSGLAFQETQYF.

V and J are TRBV18 and TRBJ2-2; 9 bases are shared with TRBD1. V lost 1 base, J lost 3 bases, and 12 bases stayed unmatched. CDR1 is KGHSH, CDR2 LQKENI, per germline. CDR3 length equals 19 residues. In nucleotides, the CDR3 is TGTGCCAGCTCACCACTTAACTTCCGGGACAGGGAGGACACCGGGGAGCTGTTTTTT. Protein sequence: CASSPLNFRDREDTGELFF.

The chain carries TRBV14 and TRBJ2-6; no reliable D call. Germline CDR1 is SGHDN and CDR2 is FVKESK. The CDR3 is 16 amino acids. V was cut by 7 bases and J by 0 bases, with 13 bases left in between. CDR3 in DNA: TGTGCCAGCACCCAGCAGCGTACCTCTGGGGCCAACGTCCTGACTTTC. Translated: CASTQQRTSGANVLTF.

Concerning this clone itself: The germline gene is not matched at one end of the junction; a read error may be the cause. This chain connects TRBV11-3 to TRBJ2-3; 10 positions agree with TRBD1. The germline gives CDR1 SGHNT, CDR2 YENEEA. The CDR3 covers 13 residues. For the CDR3, the DNA is TGTGCCAGCAGCATAGACAGGGGGCGGTTACAGTATTTT. Its protein product is CASSIDRGRLQYF.

This clone appeared once. V and J are TRBV7-8 and TRBJ1-4; no reliable D call. Germline CDR1 and CDR2: SGHVS and FQNEAQ. Trimming removed 3 bases at V and 4 bases at J, with 9 bases between. The CDR3 runs 14 residues. The CDR3 reads CASSLTRFNEKLFF. CDR3 sequence (DNA): TGTGCCAGCAGCTTGACAAGATTTAATGAAAAACTGTTTTTT.

The chain employs TRBV25-1 and TRBJ2-1; weak D call: TRBD2 (6 bases). Trimming shortened V by 4 bases and J by 10 bases, and 20 bases separated the two germline ends. Germline V gives CDR1 MGHDK, CDR2 SYGVNS. CDR3 length: 15 amino acids. The CDR3 DNA reads as TGTGCCAGCAGTGCTCCGGGACTCCCCTTCGTCGAGCAGTTCTTC. It specifies CASSAPGLPFVEQFF.

The chain employs TRBV10-3 and TRBJ1-1, with 7 bases fitting TRBD1. Germline V gives CDR1 ENHRY, CDR2 SYGVKD. Trimming cost V 6 bases and J 1 base; bases outside gene matches: 2. This CDR3 has 13 amino acids. CDR3 amino acids: CAIRDRANTEAFF. DNA of the CDR3: TGTGCCATCAGAGACAGGGCGAACACTGAAGCTTTCTTT.